The rows below give T cell receptor beta chains drawn from one sample of a study of regulatory T cells in long-lasting Graves disease. MiXCR, run by TCRdb on the multiplex PCR reads, gives a single entry per CDR3 protein. The sample holds some 500,000 distinct CDR3 sequences, approximately 13% seen once. These data were also filed under a second study, of T cells in Graves' hyperthyroidism and ophthalmopathy.

The sample here was peripheral blood mononuclear cells (PBMCs), taken at new diagnosis, from a patient treated with antithyroid drugs. These receptors originate from a man in his thirties or forties with Graves disease. Both conserved end residues are part of each CDR3. Each record gives: V gene, CDR3 protein.

V: TRBV19
CDR3: CASSTNTGIERNTIYF

V: TRBV20-1
CDR3: CSARGGEGQETQYF

V: TRBV12-3/TRBV12-4
CDR3: CASSPAGAALGEQFF

V: TRBV19
CDR3: CASSIPGSGANVLTF

V: TRBV5-6
CDR3: CASSLVGRVGTDTQYF

V: TRBV18
CDR3: CASSPPGGTENIQYF

V: TRBV20-1
CDR3: CSAPTSGRPDTQYF

V: TRBV12-3/TRBV12-4
CDR3: CASTQRDPPGTGYTF

V: TRBV12-3/TRBV12-4
CDR3: CASNPTGKNIQYF

V: TRBV27
CDR3: CASSFRDNTGELFF

V: TRBV9
CDR3: CASSEHPDSLGEQYF

V: TRBV9
CDR3: CASSPQGLREKLFF

V: TRBV29-1
CDR3: CSVEAFYEQYF

V: TRBV18
CDR3: CASSPGTGRTDTQYF

V: TRBV6-7
CDR3: CASSTGTSGRAFF

V: TRBV11-3
CDR3: CASSRTGTEQYF

V: TRBV4-1
CDR3: CASSQEMIPWDVDF

V: TRBV13
CDR3: CASSLPDRPYEQYF

V: TRBV5-6
CDR3: CASSLPTSYGYTF

V: TRBV20-1
CDR3: CSGGRNTEAFF

V: TRBV29-1
CDR3: CSVGTVKAYEQYF

V: TRBV18
CDR3: CASSRESGSYNEQFF

V: TRBV29-1
CDR3: CSVDGPWTGVQYF

V: TRBV28
CDR3: CASSLPLGPRTDTQYF

V: TRBV3-1
CDR3: CASSHGPGTSGQETQYF

V: TRBV5-1
CDR3: CASSPGTSGGQETQYF

V: TRBV12-3/TRBV12-4
CDR3: CASRQTDSYEQYF

V: TRBV15
CDR3: CATSRGPGQGGSYNSPLHF

V: TRBV28
CDR3: CASNRPPGTDQETQYF

V: TRBV11-1
CDR3: CASSLSRNTGELFF

V: TRBV20-1
CDR3: CKVLGWDRGNTEAFF

V: TRBV5-1
CDR3: CASRSSGRADTGELFF

V: TRBV6-2/TRBV6-3
CDR3: CASRGGQPHSPINGDF

V: TRBV18
CDR3: CASSRDSMNYGYTF

V: TRBV4-1
CDR3: CASSQGRGSGGQNQPQHF

V: TRBV7-9
CDR3: CVTRPRTGINSGNTIYF

V: TRBV11-2
CDR3: CASSLAGPVNTIYF

V: TRBV12-3/TRBV12-4
CDR3: CASSPTGTSEFF